This T cell receptor beta chain appears in the sequencing data of a study of tumor and adjacent non-tumor tissue in lung cancer. For the study at large: About 4.17 million productive TCRbeta reads were obtained per sample on average.

CDR3 size: 11 residues. Germline assignment: CDR1 ENHRY and CDR2 SYGVKD. A modified ARM-PCR protocol with three rounds of nested PCR amplified TCRbeta. TCRdb processed the multiplex PCR reads anew with MiXCR; each CDR3 protein has one entry. Counted here are around 210,000 distinct CDR3 sequences, 71% occurring once; the ten biggest clones make up approximately 26%. Remarks on this clonotype: The junction does not match germline at one end; this may be a read error.

No cell sorting was done before RNA was extracted from the tissue. Between August and November 2014, newly diagnosed, chemotherapy-naive lung cancer patients underwent thoracic surgery in China. This receptor was identified in a man in his 60s with non-small cell lung cancer. The chain couples TRBV10-3 to TRBJ2-7; D not resolved. Sequencing was done on a sample of lung tumor tissue. The CDR3, as DNA: TGTGCCAACAGTGACGGCTACGAGCAGTACTTC. It is translated as CANSDGYEQYF.